This T cell receptor (beta chain) was found in a study of cytomegalovirus exposure and HLA in healthy donors. On this clone: No antigen is known for it.

The CDR3 consists of 14 residues. V was pared by 2 bases and J by 6 bases, with 14 bases between. The germline V gene encodes CDR1 SGHDT and CDR2 YYEEEE. PCR was performed using 60 Vbeta and 13 Jbeta primers. Assay: immunoSEQ multiplex PCR; the TCRdb copy retains only in-frame clones and omits some. The sample contains approximately 150,000 clones, 65% to 85% of which appear only once. Study findings and constraints: Analysis performed later found roughly 18,000 TCR beta sequences associated with HLA alleles at 0.05 false discovery rate.

This TCR was sampled from a man aged 50 to 59 in good health and CMV-seropositive. This rearrangement joins TRBV5-6 to TRBJ2-5, with a weak D call TRBD1 (5 bases). Sequenced material: PBMCs. The CDR3 DNA is TGTGCCAGCAGCTTCGTAGGGGCGGCCAAGACCCAGTACTTC. Protein sequence: CASSFVGAAKTQYF.